This TCR beta chain was sequenced in a study of T cells in localized non-small cell lung cancer. The repertoire was sequenced with immunoSEQ multiplex PCR; TCRdb's copy has only in-frame clones and lacks some. The data contain tens of thousands of clones, 81% of them singletons. Germline CDR1 SEHNR, CDR2 FQNEAQ (reference sequence). This CDR3 contains 13 residues. V lost 5 bases to trimming and J lost 0 bases, with 7 bases between them. This clonotype was obtained from an older male donor with stage II lung adenocarcinoma. The starting material was peripheral blood mononuclear cells, obtained before any cancer treatment. The chain joins TRBV7-9 to TRBJ1-1; D may be TRBD1 (6 bases). The DNA of the CDR3 is TGTGCCAGCAGCCAGGGGATGAACACTGAAGCTTTCTTT. This codes for CASSQGMNTEAFF.